This TCR beta chain was profiled in a study of cytomegalovirus exposure and HLA in healthy donors. Study-wide points: Later analysis associated a missense DCLRE1C variant with TCR beta V- and J-gene trimming. Evidence from a later analysis indicated that most CMV-associated TCR beta chains looked HLA-restricted. Most TCR sequences were seen very rarely across donors, but some public TCRs occurred in many. When the data were analyzed later, several of the most significant clusters appeared to be linked to common viral pathogens.

Vbeta (60) and Jbeta (13) primers were used in the PCR. Clones were sequenced by immunoSEQ multiplex PCR, and TCRdb holds only the in-frame ones, with some missing. The sample holds approximately 110,000 clones; more than 65% are singletons and the top ten take 3.7%. This CDR3 comprises 14 residues. The V gene's germline CDR1 is LNHDA and CDR2 SQIVND (reference sequence). The V and J ends lost 5 bases and 8 bases, in that order; junction bases with no gene match: 7. With respect to this clone: The antigen is undetermined.

The source is a human donor in good health. The V gene is TRBV19, the J gene TRBJ2-1; 9 positions agree with TRBD2. The material sequenced was PBMCs. The CDR3 protein is CASSPLAGVYEQFF. The CDR3 DNA reads as TGTGCCAGTAGTCCTTTAGCGGGAGTATATGAGCAGTTCTTC.